The entry below describes one T cell receptor beta chain. This sample was included in a study of T cell clusters in autoimmune cytopenias. Tens of thousands of genome equivalents of blood DNA were amplified for TRB. The CDR3 runs to 16 residues. CDR1 is MNHEY, CDR2 SMNVEV, per germline (reference sequence). TRB rearrangements were amplified by touch-down multiplex PCR with mixed TRB-A/B primers. Following a re-call of the multiplex PCR reads, TCRdb has one entry per CDR3 protein and lacks DNA. The listing records some 15,000 distinct CDR3 sequences. The same data also went into a second study, on T cell repertoires in aging, cancer and after chemotherapy. That source reports: Median generation probability rose over the chemotherapy interval in each cancer cohort, suggesting rebound thymic output.

The sequence was collected from a human donor in good health. Sequencing was carried out using peripheral blood. The chain links TRBV27 to TRBJ2-7; TCRdb lists TRBD2, though no DNA is available to test this call. The CDR3 region is CASSRKGLAETYEQYF.